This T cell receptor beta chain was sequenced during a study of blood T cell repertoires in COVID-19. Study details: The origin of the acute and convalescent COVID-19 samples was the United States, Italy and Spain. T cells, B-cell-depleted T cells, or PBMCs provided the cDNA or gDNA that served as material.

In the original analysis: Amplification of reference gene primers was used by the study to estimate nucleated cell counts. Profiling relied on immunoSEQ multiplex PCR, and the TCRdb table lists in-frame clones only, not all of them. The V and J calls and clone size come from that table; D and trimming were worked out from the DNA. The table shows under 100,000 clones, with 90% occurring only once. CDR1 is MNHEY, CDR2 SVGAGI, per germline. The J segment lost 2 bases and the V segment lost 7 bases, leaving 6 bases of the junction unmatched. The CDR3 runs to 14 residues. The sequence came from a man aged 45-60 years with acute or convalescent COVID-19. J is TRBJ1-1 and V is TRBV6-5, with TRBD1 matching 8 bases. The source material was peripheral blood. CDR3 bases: TGTGCCAGCAAGAGACAGGGGATCAACACTGAAGCTTTCTTT. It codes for CASKRQGINTEAFF.